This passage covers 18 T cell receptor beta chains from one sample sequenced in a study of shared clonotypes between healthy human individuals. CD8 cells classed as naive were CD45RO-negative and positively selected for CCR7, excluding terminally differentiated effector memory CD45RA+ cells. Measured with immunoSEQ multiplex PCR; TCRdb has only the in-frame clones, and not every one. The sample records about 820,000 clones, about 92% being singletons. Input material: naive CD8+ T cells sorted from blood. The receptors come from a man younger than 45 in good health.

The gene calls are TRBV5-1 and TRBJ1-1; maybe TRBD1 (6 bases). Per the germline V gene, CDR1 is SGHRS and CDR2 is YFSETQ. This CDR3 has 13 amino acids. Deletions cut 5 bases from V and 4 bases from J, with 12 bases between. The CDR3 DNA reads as TGCGCCAGCAGACCTACAGGGAGCACTGAAGCTTTCTTT. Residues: CASRPTGSTEAFF.

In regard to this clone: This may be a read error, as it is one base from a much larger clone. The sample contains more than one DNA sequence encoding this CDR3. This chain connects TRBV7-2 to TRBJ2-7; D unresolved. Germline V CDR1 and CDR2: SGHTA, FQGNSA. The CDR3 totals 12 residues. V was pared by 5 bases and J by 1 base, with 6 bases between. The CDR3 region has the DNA TGTGCCAGCAGCCTAGGGTCCTACGAGCAGTACTTC. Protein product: CASSLGSYEQYF.

The CDR3 is CASSYQGNQETQYF. In nucleotides, the CDR3 is TGTGCCAGCAGCTATCAGGGTAATCAAGAGACCCAGTACTTC. The chain links TRBV11-2 to TRBJ2-5; TRBD1 might be the D (5 bases). Germline assignment: CDR1 SGHAT and CDR2 FQNNGV. This CDR3 is built from 14 residues. Trimming took 4 bases from V and 2 from J, leaving 11 bases between them. Full variable domain (outside the CDR3, taken from reference TRBV11-2 and TRBJ2-5): EAGVAQSPRYKIIEKRQSVAFWCNPISGHATLYWYQQILGQGPKLLIQFQNNGVVDDSQLPKDRFSAERLKGVDSTLKIQPAKLEDSAVYLCASSYQGNQETQYFGPGTRLLVL.

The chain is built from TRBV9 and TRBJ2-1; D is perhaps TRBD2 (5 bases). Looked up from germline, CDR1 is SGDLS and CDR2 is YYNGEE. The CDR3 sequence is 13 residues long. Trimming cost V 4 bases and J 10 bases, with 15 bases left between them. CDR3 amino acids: CASSSRAGKEQFF. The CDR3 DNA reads TGTGCCAGCAGCTCCCGGGCCGGGAAAGAGCAGTTCTTC.

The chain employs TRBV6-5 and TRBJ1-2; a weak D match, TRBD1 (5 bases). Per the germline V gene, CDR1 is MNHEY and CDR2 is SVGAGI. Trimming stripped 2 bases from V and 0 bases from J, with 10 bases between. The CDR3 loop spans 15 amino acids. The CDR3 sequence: CASSYGRGSNYGYTF. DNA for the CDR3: TGTGCCAGCAGTTACGGACGGGGCTCTAACTATGGCTACACCTTC.

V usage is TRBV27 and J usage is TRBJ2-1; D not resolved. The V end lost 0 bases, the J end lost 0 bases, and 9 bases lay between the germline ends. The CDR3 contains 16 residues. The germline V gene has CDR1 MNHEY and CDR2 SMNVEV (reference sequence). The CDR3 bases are TGTGCCAGCAGTTTATCGGTCGTGGGCTCCTACAATGAGCAGTTCTTC. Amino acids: CASSLSVVGSYNEQFF.

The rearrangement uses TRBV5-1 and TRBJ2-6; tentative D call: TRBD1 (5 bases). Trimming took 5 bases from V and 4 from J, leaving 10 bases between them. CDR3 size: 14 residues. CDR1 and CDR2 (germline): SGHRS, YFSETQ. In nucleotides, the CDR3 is TGCGCCAGCAGATCAGGGATCGGGGCCAACGTCCTGACTTTC. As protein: CASRSGIGANVLTF.

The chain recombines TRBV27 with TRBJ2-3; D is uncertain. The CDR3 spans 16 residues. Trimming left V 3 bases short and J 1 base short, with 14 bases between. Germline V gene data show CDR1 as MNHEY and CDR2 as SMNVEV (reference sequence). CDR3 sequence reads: CASSFFPDRGTDTQYF. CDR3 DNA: TGTGCCAGCAGTTTTTTTCCGGACCGCGGCACAGATACGCAGTATTTT.

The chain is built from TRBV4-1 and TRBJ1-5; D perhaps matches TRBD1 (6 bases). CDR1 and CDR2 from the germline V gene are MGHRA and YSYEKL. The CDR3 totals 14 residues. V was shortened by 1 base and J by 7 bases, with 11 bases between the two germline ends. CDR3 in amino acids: CASSQAQGNQPQHF. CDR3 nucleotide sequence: TGCGCCAGCAGCCAAGCCCAGGGGAACCAGCCCCAGCATTTT.

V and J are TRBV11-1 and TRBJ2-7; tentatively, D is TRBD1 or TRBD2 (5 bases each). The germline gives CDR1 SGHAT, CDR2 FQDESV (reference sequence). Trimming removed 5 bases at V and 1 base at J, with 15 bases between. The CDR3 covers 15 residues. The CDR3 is CASSRTGTSSYEQYF. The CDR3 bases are TGTGCCAGCAGCCGAACCGGGACGTCGTCCTACGAGCAGTACTTC.

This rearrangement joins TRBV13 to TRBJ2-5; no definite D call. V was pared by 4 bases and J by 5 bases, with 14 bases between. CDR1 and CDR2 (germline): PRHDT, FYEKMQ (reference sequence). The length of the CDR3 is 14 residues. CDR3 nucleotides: TGTGCCAGCAGCTCAAATAGAAAGTGGGAGACCCAGTACTTC. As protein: CASSSNRKWETQYF.

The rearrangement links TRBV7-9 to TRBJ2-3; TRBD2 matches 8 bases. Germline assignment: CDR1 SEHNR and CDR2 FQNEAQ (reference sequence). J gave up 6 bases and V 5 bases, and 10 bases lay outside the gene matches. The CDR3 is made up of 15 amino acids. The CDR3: CASSRGTRVMDTQYF. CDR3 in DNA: TGTGCCAGCAGCCGGGGGACTAGAGTTATGGATACGCAGTATTTT. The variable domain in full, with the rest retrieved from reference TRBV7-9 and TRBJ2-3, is DTGVSQNPRHKITKRGQNVTFRCDPISEHNRLYWYRQTLGQGPEFLTYFQNEAQLEKSRLLSDRFSAERPKGSFSTLEIQRTEQGDSAMYLCASSRGTRVMDTQYFGPGTRLTVL.

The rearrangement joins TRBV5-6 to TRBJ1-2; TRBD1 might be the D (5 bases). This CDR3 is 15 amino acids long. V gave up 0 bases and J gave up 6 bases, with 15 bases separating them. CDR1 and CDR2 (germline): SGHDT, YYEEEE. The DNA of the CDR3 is TGTGCCAGCAGCTTGGTCCGTGGGGGTAGTGATGGCTACACCTTC. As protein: CASSLVRGGSDGYTF. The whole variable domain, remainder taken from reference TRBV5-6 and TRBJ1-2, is DAGVTQSPTHLIKTRGQQVTLRCSPKSGHDTVSWYQQALGQGPQFIFQYYEEEERQRGNFPDRFSGHQFPNYSSELNVNALLLGDSALYLCASSLVRGGSDGYTFGSGTRLTVV.

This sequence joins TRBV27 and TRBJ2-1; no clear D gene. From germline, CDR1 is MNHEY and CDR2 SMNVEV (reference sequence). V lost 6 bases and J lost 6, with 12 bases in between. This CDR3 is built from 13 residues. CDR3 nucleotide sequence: TGTGCCAGCAGCCTAAACACCGGCAATGAGCAGTTCTTC. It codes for CASSLNTGNEQFF.

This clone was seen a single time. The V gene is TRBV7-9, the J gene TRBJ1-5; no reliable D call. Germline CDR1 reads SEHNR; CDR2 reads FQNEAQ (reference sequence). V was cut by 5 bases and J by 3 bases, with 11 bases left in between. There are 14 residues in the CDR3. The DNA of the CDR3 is TGTGCCAGCAGCCCTCTTCAATACAATCAGCCCCAGCATTTT. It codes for CASSPLQYNQPQHF.

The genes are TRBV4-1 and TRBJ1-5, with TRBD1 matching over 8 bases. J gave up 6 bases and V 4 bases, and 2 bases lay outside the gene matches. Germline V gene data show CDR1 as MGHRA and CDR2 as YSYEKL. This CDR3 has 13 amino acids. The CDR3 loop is CASSPQGVQPQHF. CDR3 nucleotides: TGCGCCAGCAGCCCACAGGGGGTTCAGCCCCAGCATTTT.

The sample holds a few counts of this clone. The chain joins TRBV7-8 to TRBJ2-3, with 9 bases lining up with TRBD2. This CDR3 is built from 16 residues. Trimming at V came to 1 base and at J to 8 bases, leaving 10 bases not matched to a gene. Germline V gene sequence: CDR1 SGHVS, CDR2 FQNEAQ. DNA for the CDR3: TGTGCCAGCAGCTTAGGACTAGCGGAGCCCCTCGGTACGCAGTATTTT. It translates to CASSLGLAEPLGTQYF. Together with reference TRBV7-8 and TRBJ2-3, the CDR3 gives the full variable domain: GAGVSQSPRYKVAKRGQDVALRCDPISGHVSLFWYQQALGQGPEFLTYFQNEAQLDKSGLPSDRFFAERPEGSVSTLKIQRTQQEDSAVYLCASSLGLAEPLGTQYFGPGTRLTVL.

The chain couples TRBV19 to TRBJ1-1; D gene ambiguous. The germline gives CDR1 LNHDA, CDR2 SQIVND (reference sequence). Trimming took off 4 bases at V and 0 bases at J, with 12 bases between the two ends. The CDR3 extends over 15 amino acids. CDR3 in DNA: TGTGCCAGTAGTAGACGAGGAGAAATGAACACTGAAGCTTTCTTT. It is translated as CASSRRGEMNTEAFF. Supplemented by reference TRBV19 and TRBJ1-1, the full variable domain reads DGGITQSPKYLFRKEGQNVTLSCEQNLNHDAMYWYRQDPGQGLRLIYYSQIVNDFQKGDIAEGYSVSREKKESFPLTVTSAQKNPTAFYLCASSRRGEMNTEAFFGQGTRLTVV.